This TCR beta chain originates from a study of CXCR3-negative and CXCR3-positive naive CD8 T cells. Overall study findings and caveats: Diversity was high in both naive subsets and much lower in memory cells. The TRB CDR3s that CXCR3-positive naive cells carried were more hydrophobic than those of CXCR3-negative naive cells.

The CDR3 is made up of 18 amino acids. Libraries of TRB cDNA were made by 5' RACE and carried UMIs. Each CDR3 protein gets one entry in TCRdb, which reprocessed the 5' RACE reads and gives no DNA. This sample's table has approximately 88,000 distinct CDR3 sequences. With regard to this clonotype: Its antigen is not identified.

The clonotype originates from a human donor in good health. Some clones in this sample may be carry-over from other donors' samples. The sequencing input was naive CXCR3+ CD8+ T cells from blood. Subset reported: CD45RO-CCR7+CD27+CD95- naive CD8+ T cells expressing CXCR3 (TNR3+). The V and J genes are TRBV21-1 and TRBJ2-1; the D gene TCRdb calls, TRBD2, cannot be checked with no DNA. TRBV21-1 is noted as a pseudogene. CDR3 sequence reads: CASSKFRPLGFSYNEQFF.